The rows below give T cell receptor beta chains drawn from one sample of a study of beta chain features in type 1 diabetes. Data came from immunoSEQ multiplex PCR; TCRdb stores just in-frame clones and leaves some out. This sample has 150,000 to 200,000 clones, with about 13% found just once. The sequenced material came from central memory CD4+ T cells from blood. Source of these receptors: a young woman in good health. Both conserved end residues are part of each CDR3. A D gene is named only where the DNA matches it firmly. A row's size may be missing; if present it is once, few, many or a size class.

v_call	d_call	j_call	clone_size	cdr3_nt	cdr3_aa
TRBV18	TRBD1	TRBJ2-1	few	TGTGCCAGCTCACCAATAGGGACAGGTACCTACAATGAGCAGTTCTTC	CASSPIGTGTYNEQFF
TRBV11-2	TRBD2	TRBJ2-3	NA	TGTGCCAGCAGCTCAGGGACTAGCAGAACAGATACGCAGTATTTT	CASSSGTSRTDTQYF
TRBV29-1	NA	TRBJ2-1	NA	TGCAGCGCCCTCCGACTCACGGGGTCCTACAATGAGCAGTTCTTC	CSALRLTGSYNEQFF
TRBV5-1	NA	TRBJ2-2	few	TGCGCCAGCAGCTACTCCGGGGAGAACACCGGGGAGCTGTTTTTT	CASSYSGENTGELFF
TRBV21-1	NA	TRBJ1-1	few	TGTGCCAGCAGCAAAGGGCCGAACACTGAAGCTTTCTTT	CASSKGPNTEAFF
TRBV6-5	NA	TRBJ2-7	few	TGTGCCAGCAGTTACTCGCAAGGACGGGGCTCCTACGAGCAGTACTTC	CASSYSQGRGSYEQYF
TRBV7-9	TRBD1	TRBJ1-5	few	TGTGCCAGCAGCTTCGGACAGGGGGCAAGTCAGCCCCAGCATTTT	CASSFGQGASQPQHF
TRBV9	TRBD1	TRBJ1-2	NA	TGTGCCAGCAGCGTATTACCTACAGGGGTCCATGGCTACACCTTC	CASSVLPTGVHGYTF
TRBV6-5	TRBD2	TRBJ2-7	few	TGTGCCAGCAGAAACATAGCGGGAGCCTACGAGCAGTACTTC	CASRNIAGAYEQYF
TRBV7-3	TRBD2	TRBJ2-1	NA	TGTGCCAGCAGCGCTTCGGGACTAGCGTCGAGTGAGCAGTTCTTC	CASSASGLASSEQFF
TRBV4-2	TRBD1	TRBJ1-5	NA	TGTGCCAGCAGCCAGGAAACCGGGACAGGGCTTCAGCCCCAGCATTTT	CASSQETGTGLQPQHF
TRBV9	NA	TRBJ1-1	NA	TGTGCCAGCAGCTCCCGGACAGCGAACACTGAAGCTTTCTTT	CASSSRTANTEAFF
TRBV15	NA	TRBJ2-2	NA	TGTGCCACCAGCAGCGAACGGGGTCTAAACACCGGGGAGCTGTTTTTT	CATSSERGLNTGELFF
TRBV29-1	TRBD1	TRBJ1-1	few	TGCAGCGTTGTCCTTCGGACAGGGTATGGCACTGAAGCTTTCTTT	CSVVLRTGYGTEAFF
TRBV12-5	NA	TRBJ2-1	once	TGTGCTAGTGGCTCGGGCGGGACGGAGCAGTTCTTC	CASGSGGTEQFF
TRBV28	NA	TRBJ2-3	NA	TGTGCCAGCAGCCTAGGGGGTACAGATACGCAGTATTTT	CASSLGGTDTQYF
TRBV6-1	NA	TRBJ2-5	few	TGTGCCAGCAGTGACTTCGACTCCACTTCTGAGACCCAGTACTTC	CASSDFDSTSETQYF
TRBV2	TRBD2	TRBJ2-1	few	TGTGCCAGCAGTGAGACCGGGACTAGGGGGGACAATGAGCAGTTCTTC	CASSETGTRGDNEQFF
TRBV19	NA	TRBJ1-5	few	TGTGCCAGTAGTATTCAAGGGAGTCAGCCCCAGCATTTT	CASSIQGSQPQHF
TRBV30	NA	TRBJ2-1	few	TGTGCCTGGAGTGTACTCGGGTCCTTGTACAATGAGCAGTTCTTC	CAWSVLGSLYNEQFF
TRBV4-2	NA	TRBJ1-2	NA	TGTGCCAGCAGCCAAGATCGGGTGGACTATGGCTACACCTTC	CASSQDRVDYGYTF
TRBV5-1	TRBD2	TRBJ2-1	NA	TGCGCCAGCAGCCGGACCCCGACTAGCGGGGTATACAATGAGCAGTTCTTC	CASSRTPTSGVYNEQFF
TRBV5-4	TRBD1	TRBJ1-1	few	TGTGCCAGCAGCTCGGGGGGACAGGTCACTGAAGCTTTCTTT	CASSSGGQVTEAFF
TRBV2	NA	TRBJ2-6	few	TGTGCCAGCAGCCCTACCCGAGCTGGGGCCAACGTCCTGACTTTC	CASSPTRAGANVLTF